These 10 T cell receptor beta chains share one sample of origin, sequenced in a study of T-cell reconstitution after alpha-beta-depleted transplantation in children. Preparation of the TCRbeta library used unique molecular identifiers. Each CDR3 protein gets one entry after TCRdb re-called the PCR reads with MiXCR. The sample lists about 240,000 distinct CDR3 sequences, about 12% occurring once. The input for sequencing was PBMCs from the stem cell graft donor, taken from the stem cell graft. These receptors were collected from a human donor who donated a stem cell graft to a child with acute lymphoblastic leukemia.

V is TRBV20-1 and J is TRBJ2-7; 11 nucleotides agree with TRBD2. CDR1 is DFQATT and CDR2 is SNEGSKA in the germline V gene (reference sequence). V trimming: 6 bases; J trimming: 6 bases; junction bases outside the gene matches: 16. The CDR3 totals 16 residues. CDR3 DNA: TGCAGTGCACAAGCCCCGGGGAGACTAGCGGGGTCCGAGCAGTACTTC. This translates into CSAQAPGRLAGSEQYF.

This clonotype was counted many times. The chain joins TRBV20-1 to TRBJ1-2, with D hard to call. Germline CDR1 DFQATT, CDR2 SNEGSKA (reference sequence). This CDR3 has 13 amino acids. Trimming left V 4 bases short and J 2 bases short, with 11 bases between. The DNA of the CDR3 is TGCAGTGCTACGACTGACGGCAACTATGGCTACACCTTC. The encoded protein is CSATTDGNYGYTF.

This clonotype has a count of ten or more. The chain recombines TRBV6-2 or TRBV6-3 with TRBJ1-1, with 8 bases that match TRBD1. The CDR3 has 12 amino acids. CDR1 and CDR2 from the germline V gene are MNHEY and SVGEGT. After removal of 5 bases from V and 7 bases from J, the junction contained 3 bases not matched to a gene. The CDR3 sequence: CASSGTGREAFF. The CDR3 DNA follows: TGTGCCAGCAGTGGGACAGGCCGTGAAGCTTTCTTT.

This clonotype was counted many times. V and J are TRBV7-9 and TRBJ1-1; D is possibly TRBD1 (6 bases). V was cut by 1 base and J by 7 bases, with 10 bases left in between. The length of the CDR3 is 13 residues. The V gene's germline CDR1 is SEHNR and CDR2 FQNEAQ (reference sequence). The CDR3: CASSLGLQGEAFF. CDR3 in DNA: TGTGCCAGCAGCTTAGGATTACAGGGTGAAGCTTTCTTT.

This clonotype was observed many times. The rearrangement uses TRBV29-1 and TRBJ2-7, with D possibly matching TRBD2 (7 bases). Germline V gives CDR1 SQVTM, CDR2 ANQGSEA. The CDR3 covers 13 residues. Between the trimmed V and J ends, which lost 5 bases and 2 bases, there was a span of 13 bases. The DNA for the CDR3 is TGCAGCGTTATTTGGGAGGGGGCCTACGAGCAGTACTTC. Amino acid sequence: CSVIWEGAYEQYF.

This clonotype was seen repeatedly, ten times or more. The chain combines TRBV7-2 with TRBJ1-1; D unresolved. The germline CDR1 and CDR2 sequences are SGHTA and FQGNSA. The CDR3 is 13 residues long. V gave up 4 bases and J gave up 4 bases, with 10 bases separating them. The CDR3 nucleotides read TGTGCCAGCAGCTCTCTACTCCGCACTGAAGCTTTCTTT. Encoded protein: CASSSLLRTEAFF.

This clonotype has a count of ten or more. The chain links TRBV11-2 to TRBJ1-1; no reliable D call. The V and J ends lost 1 base and 1 base respectively, with 7 bases between them. The CDR3 length is 14 residues. Germline values: CDR1 SGHAT, CDR2 FQNNGV. Here the CDR3 DNA reads TGTGCCAGCAGCTTAGGTTCGCGGAACACTGAAGCTTTCTTT. This codes for CASSLGSRNTEAFF.

The sample holds a few counts of this clonotype. V is TRBV5-1 and J is TRBJ1-1, with a weak D call TRBD1 (6 bases). Germline values: CDR1 SGHRS, CDR2 YFSETQ. The CDR3 runs 16 residues. V gave up 2 bases and J gave up 8 bases, with 22 bases separating them. DNA of the CDR3: TGCGCCAGCAGCTTTTTGTCGGGGCAGGGGATTGGGGAAGCTTTCTTT. Its translation is CASSFLSGQGIGEAFF.

A few counts support this clonotype. The J gene is TRBJ2-5, the V gene TRBV29-1, with 8 bases identical to TRBD2. V lost 6 bases and J lost 4; bases outside the gene matches: 7. The length of the CDR3 is 13 residues. The germline V gene has CDR1 SQVTM and CDR2 ANQGSEA. CDR3 protein: CSVITREGETQYF. CDR3 DNA: TGCAGCGTAATCACCCGGGAGGGAGAGACCCAGTACTTC.

This clonotype was found many times. This chain joins TRBV15 and TRBJ1-6; TRBD1 is a possible D gene (5 bases). V was shortened by 4 bases and J by 11 bases, with 12 bases between the two germline ends. The CDR3 covers 13 residues. The germline CDR1 and CDR2 sequences are LNHNV and YYDKDF (reference sequence). CDR3 sequence (DNA): TGTGCCACCAGCATCAACCGGGGACCACCCCTCCACTTT. Its protein product is CATSINRGPPLHF.